This section outlines one T cell receptor beta chain sequence together with its context. The sample has other DNA sequences that encode this CDR3 too. This specimen comes from a study of shared clonotypes between healthy human individuals. About the study: Participating donors consisted of a couple of women and a few men aged 18 to 49.

TCRdb's table, derived via immunoSEQ multiplex PCR, lists solely in-frame clones and lacks some. The data show over 400,000 clones, about 96% seen once. Trimming stripped 6 bases from V and 3 bases from J, with 10 bases between. The CDR3 has 13 residues. Germline-derived CDR1 and CDR2 are MDHEN and SYDVKM. The split of CD4+ cells yielded CD45RA+ naive and CD45RA-negative memory subsets. This TCR was sampled from a woman younger than 45 in good health. The sample comprised naive CD4+ T cells sorted from blood. The subset here: CD45RA+ positively selected. The chain couples TRBV28 to TRBJ2-3, with a weak D call TRBD1 (6 bases). The CDR3 DNA sequence: TGTGCCAGCAGCCCAGGGGATACAGATACGCAGTATTTT. It yields the protein CASSPGDTDTQYF.